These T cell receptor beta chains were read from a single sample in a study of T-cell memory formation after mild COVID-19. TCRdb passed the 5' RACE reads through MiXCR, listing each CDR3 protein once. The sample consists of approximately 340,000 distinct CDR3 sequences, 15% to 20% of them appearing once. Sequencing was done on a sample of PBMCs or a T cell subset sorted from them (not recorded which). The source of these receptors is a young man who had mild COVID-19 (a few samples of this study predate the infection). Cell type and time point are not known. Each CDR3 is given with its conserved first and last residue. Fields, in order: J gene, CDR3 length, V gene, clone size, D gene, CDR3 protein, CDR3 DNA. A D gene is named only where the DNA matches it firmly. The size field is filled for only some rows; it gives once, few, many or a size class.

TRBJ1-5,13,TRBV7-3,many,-,CASSSGSNQPQHF,TGTGCCAGCAGCTCGGGAAGCAATCAGCCCCAGCATTTT
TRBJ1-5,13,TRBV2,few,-,CASRDSGNQPQHF,TGTGCCAGCCGGGACTCAGGTAATCAGCCCCAGCATTTT
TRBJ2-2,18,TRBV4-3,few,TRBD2,CASSQDPQLAVNTGELFF,TGCGCCAGCAGCCAAGATCCCCAGCTAGCGGTGAACACCGGGGAGCTGTTTTTT
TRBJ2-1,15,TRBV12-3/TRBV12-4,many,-,CASRPQAGTFNEQFF,TGTGCCAGCAGACCTCAAGCCGGGACCTTCAATGAGCAGTTCTTC
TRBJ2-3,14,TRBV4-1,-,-,CASSQEWRTDTQYF,TGCGCCAGCAGCCAAGAATGGAGAACGGATACGCAGTATTTT
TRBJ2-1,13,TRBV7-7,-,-,CASSSQLVGEQFF,TGTGCTAGCAGCTCGCAATTAGTAGGGGAGCAGTTCTTC
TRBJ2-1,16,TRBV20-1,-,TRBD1,CSARSSRTGFWGEQFF,TGCAGTGCTAGATCATCCAGGACAGGGTTTTGGGGTGAGCAGTTCTTC
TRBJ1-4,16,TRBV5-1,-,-,CASSRGAIATNEKLFF,TGCGCCAGCAGCCGGGGGGCAATAGCAACTAATGAAAAACTGTTTTTT
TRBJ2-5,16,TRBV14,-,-,CASSQDLTTWGQTQYF,TGTGCCAGCAGCCAAGATTTAACTACTTGGGGGCAGACCCAGTACTTC
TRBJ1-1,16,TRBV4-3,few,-,CASSQDIGSMNTEAFF,TGCGCCAGCAGCCAAGATATAGGCAGCATGAACACTGAAGCTTTCTTT
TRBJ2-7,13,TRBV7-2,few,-,CASSPRGGGEQYF,TGTGCCAGCAGCCCCCGGGGAGGGGGCGAGCAGTACTTC
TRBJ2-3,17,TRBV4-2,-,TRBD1,CASSGATGTGRTDTQYF,TGTGCCAGCAGCGGAGCCACCGGGACAGGCAGGACAGATACGCAGTATTTT
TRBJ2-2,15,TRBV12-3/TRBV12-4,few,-,CASSFWFENTGELFF,TGTGCCAGCAGTTTTTGGTTTGAGAACACCGGGGAGCTGTTTTTT
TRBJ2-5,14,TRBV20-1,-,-,CSARTPGTQETQYF,TGCAGTGCTAGGACCCCAGGGACCCAAGAGACCCAGTACTTC
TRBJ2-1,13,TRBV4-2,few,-,CASSRAAYNEQFF,TGTGCCAGCAGTCGAGCGGCCTACAATGAGCAGTTCTTC
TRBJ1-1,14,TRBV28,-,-,CASRKQGTNTEAFF,TGTGCCAGCAGAAAGCAGGGGACGAACACTGAAGCTTTCTTT
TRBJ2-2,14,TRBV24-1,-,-,CACRQSANTGELFF,TGTGCTTGCCGACAGTCCGCGAACACCGGGGAGCTGTTTTTT
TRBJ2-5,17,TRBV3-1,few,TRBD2,CASSQAGLAGGEETQYF,TGTGCCAGCAGCCAAGCAGGACTAGCGGGGGGGGAGGAGACCCAGTACTTC
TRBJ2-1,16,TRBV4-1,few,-,CASSQDPGLLFHEQFF,TGCGCCAGCAGCCAAGATCCAGGGCTATTGTTTCATGAGCAGTTCTTC
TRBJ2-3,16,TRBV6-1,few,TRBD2,CASSIRTGGGPDTQYF,TGTGCCAGCAGTATCCGCACGGGCGGGGGGCCAGATACGCAGTATTTT